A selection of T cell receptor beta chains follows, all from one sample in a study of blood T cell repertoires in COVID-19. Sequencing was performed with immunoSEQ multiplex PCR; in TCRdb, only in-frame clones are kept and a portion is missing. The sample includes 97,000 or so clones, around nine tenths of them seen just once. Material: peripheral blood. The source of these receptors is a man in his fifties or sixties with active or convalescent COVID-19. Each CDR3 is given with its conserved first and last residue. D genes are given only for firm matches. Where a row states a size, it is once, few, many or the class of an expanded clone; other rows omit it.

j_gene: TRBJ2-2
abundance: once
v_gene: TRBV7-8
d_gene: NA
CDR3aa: CASSLSGHRNTGELFF
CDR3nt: TGTGCCAGCAGCTTATCCGGACATCGCAACACCGGGGAGCTGTTTTTT

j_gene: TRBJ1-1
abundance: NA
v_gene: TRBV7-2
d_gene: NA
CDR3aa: CASSLAEMRATEAFF
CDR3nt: TGTGCCAGCAGCTTAGCGGAGATGAGGGCCACTGAAGCTTTCTTT

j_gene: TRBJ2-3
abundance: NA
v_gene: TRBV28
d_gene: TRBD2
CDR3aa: CASSPPLAGGTDTQYF
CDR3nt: TGTGCCAGCAGCCCGCCCCTAGCGGGGGGCACAGATACGCAGTATTTT

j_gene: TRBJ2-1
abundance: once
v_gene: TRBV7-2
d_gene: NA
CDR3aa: CASSLFAGQSYNEQFF
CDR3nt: TGTGCCAGCAGCTTATTCGCGGGGCAATCCTACAATGAGCAGTTCTTC

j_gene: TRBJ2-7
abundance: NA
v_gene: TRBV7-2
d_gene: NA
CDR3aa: CASSTWGPTYEQYF
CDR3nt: TGTGCCAGCAGCACCTGGGGCCCGACCTACGAGCAGTACTTC

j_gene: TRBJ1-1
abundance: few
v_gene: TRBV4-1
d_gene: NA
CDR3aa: CASSQDHLNTEAFF
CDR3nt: TGCGCCAGCAGCCAAGATCACCTAAACACTGAAGCTTTCTTT

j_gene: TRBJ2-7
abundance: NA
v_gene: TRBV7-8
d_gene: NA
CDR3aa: CASSLTRGSGIPYEQYF
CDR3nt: TGTGCCAGCAGCTTAACCAGGGGCTCAGGGATCCCCTACGAGCAGTACTTC

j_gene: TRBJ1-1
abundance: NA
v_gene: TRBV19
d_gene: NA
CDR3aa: CASSISDTEAFF
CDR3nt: TGTGCCAGTAGTATATCGGACACTGAAGCTTTCTTT

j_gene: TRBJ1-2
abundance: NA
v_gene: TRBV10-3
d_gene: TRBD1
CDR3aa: CAISERGQGEYGYTF
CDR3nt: TGTGCCATCAGCGAAAGAGGACAGGGGGAATATGGCTACACCTTC

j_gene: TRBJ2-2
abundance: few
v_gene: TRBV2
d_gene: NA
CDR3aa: CASRGIRGLAGTGTGELFF
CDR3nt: TGTGCCAGCAGGGGGATCCGTGGGCTAGCGGGGACAGGCACCGGGGAGCTGTTTTTT

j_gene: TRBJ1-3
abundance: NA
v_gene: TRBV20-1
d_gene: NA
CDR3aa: CSASSAVSSGNTIYF
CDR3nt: TGCAGTGCTAGTTCGGCGGTTAGCTCTGGAAACACCATATATTTT

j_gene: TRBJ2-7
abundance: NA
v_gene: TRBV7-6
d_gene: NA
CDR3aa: CASSLEEGFSHEQYF
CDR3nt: TGTGCCAGCAGCTTAGAGGAGGGCTTCTCCCACGAGCAGTACTTC

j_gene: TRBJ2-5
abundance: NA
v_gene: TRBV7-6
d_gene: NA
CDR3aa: CASSSPYPQETQYF
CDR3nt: TGTGCCAGCAGCTCCCCTTATCCGCAAGAGACCCAGTACTTC

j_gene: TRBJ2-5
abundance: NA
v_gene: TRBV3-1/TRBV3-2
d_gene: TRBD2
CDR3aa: CASGGGPAQETQYF
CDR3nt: TGTGCCAGCGGCGGGGGGCCAGCCCAAGAGACCCAGTACTTC

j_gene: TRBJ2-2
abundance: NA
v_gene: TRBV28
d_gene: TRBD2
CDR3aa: CASSGLAGGLNTGELFF
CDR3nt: TGTGCCAGTTCGGGACTAGCGGGGGGGCTGAACACCGGGGAGCTGTTTTTT

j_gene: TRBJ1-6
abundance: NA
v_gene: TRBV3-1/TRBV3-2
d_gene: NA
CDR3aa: CASSQGQPNSPLHF
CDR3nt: TGTGCCAGCAGCCAAGGACAGCCTAATTCACCCCTCCACTTT

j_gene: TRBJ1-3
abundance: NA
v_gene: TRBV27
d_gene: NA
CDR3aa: CASSLGGGTPGNTIYF
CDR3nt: TGTGCCAGCAGTTTAGGGGGGGGAACTCCTGGAAACACCATATATTTT

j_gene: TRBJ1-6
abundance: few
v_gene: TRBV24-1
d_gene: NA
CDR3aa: CATSAGLHSPLHF
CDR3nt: TGTGCCACCAGTGCCGGACTTCATTCACCCCTCCACTTT

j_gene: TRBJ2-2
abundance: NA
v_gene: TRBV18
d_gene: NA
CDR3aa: CASSPSGTGELFF
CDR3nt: TGTGCCAGCTCACCATCCGGCACCGGGGAGCTGTTTTTT

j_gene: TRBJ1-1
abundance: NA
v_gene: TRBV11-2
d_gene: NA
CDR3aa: CASSQSGTEAFF
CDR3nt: TGTGCCAGCAGCCAATCGGGGACTGAAGCTTTCTTT

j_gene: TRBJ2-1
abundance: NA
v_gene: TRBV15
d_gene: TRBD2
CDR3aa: CATSRYSGGAYNEQFF
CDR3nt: TGTGCCACCAGCAGGTATAGCGGGGGGGCCTACAATGAGCAGTTCTTC

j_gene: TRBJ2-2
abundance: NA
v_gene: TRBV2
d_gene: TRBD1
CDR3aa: CASSLQGQVTGELFF
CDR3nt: TGTGCCAGCAGTCTACAGGGACAGGTCACCGGGGAGCTGTTTTTT

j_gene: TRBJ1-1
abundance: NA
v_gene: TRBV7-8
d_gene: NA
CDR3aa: CASSSPGQNTEAFF
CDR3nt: TGTGCCAGCAGCTCCCCGGGACAGAACACTGAAGCTTTCTTT

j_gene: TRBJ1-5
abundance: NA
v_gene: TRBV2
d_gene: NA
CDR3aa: CASSEEQGKNQPQHF
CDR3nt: TGTGCCAGCAGTGAAGAACAGGGAAAAAATCAGCCCCAGCATTTT

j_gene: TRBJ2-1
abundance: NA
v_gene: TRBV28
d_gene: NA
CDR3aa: CASGTQTGVFNEQFF
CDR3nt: TGTGCCAGCGGAACACAAACGGGGGTTTTCAATGAGCAGTTCTTC

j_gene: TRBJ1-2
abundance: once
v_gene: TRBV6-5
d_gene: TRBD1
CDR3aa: CASSRQGEGYGYTF
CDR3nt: TGTGCCAGCAGCCGACAGGGAGAGGGCTATGGCTACACCTTC

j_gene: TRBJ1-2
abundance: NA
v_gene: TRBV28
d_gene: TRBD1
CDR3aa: CASTAGQGHYGYTF
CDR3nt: TGTGCCAGCACCGCAGGACAGGGGCACTATGGCTACACCTTC

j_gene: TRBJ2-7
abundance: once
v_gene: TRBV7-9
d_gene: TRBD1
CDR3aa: CASSLLGQGISEQYF
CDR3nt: TGTGCCAGCAGCTTATTGGGACAGGGAATCTCCGAGCAGTACTTC

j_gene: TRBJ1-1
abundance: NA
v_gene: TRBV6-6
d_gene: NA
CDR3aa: CAHSAGRGTNTEAFF
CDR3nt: TGTGCCCACTCAGCAGGGAGGGGAACGAACACTGAAGCTTTCTTT

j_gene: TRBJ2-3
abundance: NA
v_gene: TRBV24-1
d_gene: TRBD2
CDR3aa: CAVGLAGYTDTQYF
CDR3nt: TGTGCCGTCGGACTAGCGGGGTACACAGATACGCAGTATTTT

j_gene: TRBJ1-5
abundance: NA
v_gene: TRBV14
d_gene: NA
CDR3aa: CASSQGPNQPQHF
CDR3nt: TGTGCCAGCAGTCAAGGGCCCAATCAGCCCCAGCATTTT

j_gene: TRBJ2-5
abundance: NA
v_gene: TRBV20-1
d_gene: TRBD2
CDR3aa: CSAGLGGAQYF
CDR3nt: TGCAGTGCAGGCCTCGGGGGGGCCCAGTACTTC

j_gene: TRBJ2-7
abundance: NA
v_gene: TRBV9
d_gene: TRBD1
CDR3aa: CASSEGQGDEQYF
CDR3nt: TGTGCCAGCAGCGAAGGACAGGGGGACGAGCAGTACTTC

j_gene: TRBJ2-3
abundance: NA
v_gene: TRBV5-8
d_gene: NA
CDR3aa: CASSLTFTDTQYF
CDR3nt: TGTGCCAGCAGCTTGACTTTCACGGATACGCAGTATTTT

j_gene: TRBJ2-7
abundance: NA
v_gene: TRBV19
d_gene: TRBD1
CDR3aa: CASSLQWTGAYEQYF
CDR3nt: TGTGCCAGTAGTCTCCAGTGGACAGGGGCTTACGAGCAGTACTTC

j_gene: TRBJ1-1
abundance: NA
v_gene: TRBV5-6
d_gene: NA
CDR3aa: CASSFSGETEAFF
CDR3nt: TGTGCCAGCAGCTTCTCTGGAGAGACTGAAGCTTTCTTT

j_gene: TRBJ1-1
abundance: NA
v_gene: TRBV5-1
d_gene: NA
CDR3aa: CASSLVSGTEAFF
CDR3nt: TGCGCCAGCAGCTTGGTTTCAGGTACTGAAGCTTTCTTT

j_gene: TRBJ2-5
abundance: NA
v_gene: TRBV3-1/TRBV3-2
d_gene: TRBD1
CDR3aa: CASKWGQNQETQYF
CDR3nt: TGTGCCAGCAAATGGGGACAGAACCAAGAGACCCAGTACTTC

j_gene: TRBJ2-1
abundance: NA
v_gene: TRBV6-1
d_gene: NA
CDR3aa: CASSDRGNEQFF
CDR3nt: TGTGCCAGCAGTGACAGGGGCAATGAGCAGTTCTTC

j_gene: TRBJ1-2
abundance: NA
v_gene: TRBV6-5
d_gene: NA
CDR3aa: CASSYTPGLTYGYTF
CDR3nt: TGTGCCAGCAGTTACACCCCGGGACTGACCTATGGCTACACCTTC

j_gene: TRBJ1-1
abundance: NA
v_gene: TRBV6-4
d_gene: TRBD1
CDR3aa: CASRTGQGGTEAFF
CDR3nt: TGTGCCAGCAGGACGGGACAGGGCGGCACTGAAGCTTTCTTT

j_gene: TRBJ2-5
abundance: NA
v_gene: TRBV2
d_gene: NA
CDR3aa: CASSIEVQETQYF
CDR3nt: TGTGCCAGCAGTATAGAAGTACAAGAGACCCAGTACTTC

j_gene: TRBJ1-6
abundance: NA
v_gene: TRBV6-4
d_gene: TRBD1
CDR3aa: CARASGTGQNSPLHF
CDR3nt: TGTGCCAGGGCTTCCGGGACAGGGCAAAATTCACCCCTCCACTTT

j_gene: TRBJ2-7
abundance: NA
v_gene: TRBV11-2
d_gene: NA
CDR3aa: CASSRQNLAYEQYF
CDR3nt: TGTGCCAGCAGCCGACAGAATTTAGCCTACGAGCAGTACTTC

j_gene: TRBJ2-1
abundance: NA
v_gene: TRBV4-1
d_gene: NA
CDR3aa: CASSQGWGGEQFF
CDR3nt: TGCGCCAGCAGCCAAGGCTGGGGAGGTGAGCAGTTCTTC

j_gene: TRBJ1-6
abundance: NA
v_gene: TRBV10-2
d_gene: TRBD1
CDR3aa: CASSEQGGDNSPLHF
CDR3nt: TGCGCCAGCAGTGAGCAGGGGGGAGATAATTCACCCCTCCACTTT

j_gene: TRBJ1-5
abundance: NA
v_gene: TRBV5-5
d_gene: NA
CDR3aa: CASSLAGNQPQHF
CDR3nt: TGTGCCAGCAGCTTGGCGGGGAATCAGCCCCAGCATTTT

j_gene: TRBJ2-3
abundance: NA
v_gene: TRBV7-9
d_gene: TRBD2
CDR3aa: CASSFSGGRTDTQYF
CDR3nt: TGTGCCAGCAGCTTTTCGGGGGGGCGCACAGATACGCAGTATTTT

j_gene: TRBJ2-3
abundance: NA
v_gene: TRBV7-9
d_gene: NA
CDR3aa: CASSLGGVADTQYF
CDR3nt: TGTGCCAGCAGCTTAGGAGGCGTGGCAGATACGCAGTATTTT

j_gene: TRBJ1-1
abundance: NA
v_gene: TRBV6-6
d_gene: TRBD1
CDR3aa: CASSSTDRGNTEAFF
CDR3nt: TGTGCCAGCAGTTCCACGGACAGGGGAAACACTGAAGCTTTCTTT

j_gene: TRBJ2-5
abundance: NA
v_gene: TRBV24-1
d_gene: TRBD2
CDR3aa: CATAKAGAGETQYF
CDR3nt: TGTGCCACCGCCAAAGCGGGGGCGGGGGAGACCCAGTACTTC

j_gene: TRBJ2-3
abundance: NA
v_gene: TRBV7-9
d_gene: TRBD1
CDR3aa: CASTGGPTDTQYF
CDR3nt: TGTGCCAGCACAGGGGGCCCCACAGATACGCAGTATTTT

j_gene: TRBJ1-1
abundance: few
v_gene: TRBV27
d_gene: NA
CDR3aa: CASSSYGGAEAFF
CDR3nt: TGTGCCAGCAGTTCATACGGGGGGGCTGAAGCTTTCTTT